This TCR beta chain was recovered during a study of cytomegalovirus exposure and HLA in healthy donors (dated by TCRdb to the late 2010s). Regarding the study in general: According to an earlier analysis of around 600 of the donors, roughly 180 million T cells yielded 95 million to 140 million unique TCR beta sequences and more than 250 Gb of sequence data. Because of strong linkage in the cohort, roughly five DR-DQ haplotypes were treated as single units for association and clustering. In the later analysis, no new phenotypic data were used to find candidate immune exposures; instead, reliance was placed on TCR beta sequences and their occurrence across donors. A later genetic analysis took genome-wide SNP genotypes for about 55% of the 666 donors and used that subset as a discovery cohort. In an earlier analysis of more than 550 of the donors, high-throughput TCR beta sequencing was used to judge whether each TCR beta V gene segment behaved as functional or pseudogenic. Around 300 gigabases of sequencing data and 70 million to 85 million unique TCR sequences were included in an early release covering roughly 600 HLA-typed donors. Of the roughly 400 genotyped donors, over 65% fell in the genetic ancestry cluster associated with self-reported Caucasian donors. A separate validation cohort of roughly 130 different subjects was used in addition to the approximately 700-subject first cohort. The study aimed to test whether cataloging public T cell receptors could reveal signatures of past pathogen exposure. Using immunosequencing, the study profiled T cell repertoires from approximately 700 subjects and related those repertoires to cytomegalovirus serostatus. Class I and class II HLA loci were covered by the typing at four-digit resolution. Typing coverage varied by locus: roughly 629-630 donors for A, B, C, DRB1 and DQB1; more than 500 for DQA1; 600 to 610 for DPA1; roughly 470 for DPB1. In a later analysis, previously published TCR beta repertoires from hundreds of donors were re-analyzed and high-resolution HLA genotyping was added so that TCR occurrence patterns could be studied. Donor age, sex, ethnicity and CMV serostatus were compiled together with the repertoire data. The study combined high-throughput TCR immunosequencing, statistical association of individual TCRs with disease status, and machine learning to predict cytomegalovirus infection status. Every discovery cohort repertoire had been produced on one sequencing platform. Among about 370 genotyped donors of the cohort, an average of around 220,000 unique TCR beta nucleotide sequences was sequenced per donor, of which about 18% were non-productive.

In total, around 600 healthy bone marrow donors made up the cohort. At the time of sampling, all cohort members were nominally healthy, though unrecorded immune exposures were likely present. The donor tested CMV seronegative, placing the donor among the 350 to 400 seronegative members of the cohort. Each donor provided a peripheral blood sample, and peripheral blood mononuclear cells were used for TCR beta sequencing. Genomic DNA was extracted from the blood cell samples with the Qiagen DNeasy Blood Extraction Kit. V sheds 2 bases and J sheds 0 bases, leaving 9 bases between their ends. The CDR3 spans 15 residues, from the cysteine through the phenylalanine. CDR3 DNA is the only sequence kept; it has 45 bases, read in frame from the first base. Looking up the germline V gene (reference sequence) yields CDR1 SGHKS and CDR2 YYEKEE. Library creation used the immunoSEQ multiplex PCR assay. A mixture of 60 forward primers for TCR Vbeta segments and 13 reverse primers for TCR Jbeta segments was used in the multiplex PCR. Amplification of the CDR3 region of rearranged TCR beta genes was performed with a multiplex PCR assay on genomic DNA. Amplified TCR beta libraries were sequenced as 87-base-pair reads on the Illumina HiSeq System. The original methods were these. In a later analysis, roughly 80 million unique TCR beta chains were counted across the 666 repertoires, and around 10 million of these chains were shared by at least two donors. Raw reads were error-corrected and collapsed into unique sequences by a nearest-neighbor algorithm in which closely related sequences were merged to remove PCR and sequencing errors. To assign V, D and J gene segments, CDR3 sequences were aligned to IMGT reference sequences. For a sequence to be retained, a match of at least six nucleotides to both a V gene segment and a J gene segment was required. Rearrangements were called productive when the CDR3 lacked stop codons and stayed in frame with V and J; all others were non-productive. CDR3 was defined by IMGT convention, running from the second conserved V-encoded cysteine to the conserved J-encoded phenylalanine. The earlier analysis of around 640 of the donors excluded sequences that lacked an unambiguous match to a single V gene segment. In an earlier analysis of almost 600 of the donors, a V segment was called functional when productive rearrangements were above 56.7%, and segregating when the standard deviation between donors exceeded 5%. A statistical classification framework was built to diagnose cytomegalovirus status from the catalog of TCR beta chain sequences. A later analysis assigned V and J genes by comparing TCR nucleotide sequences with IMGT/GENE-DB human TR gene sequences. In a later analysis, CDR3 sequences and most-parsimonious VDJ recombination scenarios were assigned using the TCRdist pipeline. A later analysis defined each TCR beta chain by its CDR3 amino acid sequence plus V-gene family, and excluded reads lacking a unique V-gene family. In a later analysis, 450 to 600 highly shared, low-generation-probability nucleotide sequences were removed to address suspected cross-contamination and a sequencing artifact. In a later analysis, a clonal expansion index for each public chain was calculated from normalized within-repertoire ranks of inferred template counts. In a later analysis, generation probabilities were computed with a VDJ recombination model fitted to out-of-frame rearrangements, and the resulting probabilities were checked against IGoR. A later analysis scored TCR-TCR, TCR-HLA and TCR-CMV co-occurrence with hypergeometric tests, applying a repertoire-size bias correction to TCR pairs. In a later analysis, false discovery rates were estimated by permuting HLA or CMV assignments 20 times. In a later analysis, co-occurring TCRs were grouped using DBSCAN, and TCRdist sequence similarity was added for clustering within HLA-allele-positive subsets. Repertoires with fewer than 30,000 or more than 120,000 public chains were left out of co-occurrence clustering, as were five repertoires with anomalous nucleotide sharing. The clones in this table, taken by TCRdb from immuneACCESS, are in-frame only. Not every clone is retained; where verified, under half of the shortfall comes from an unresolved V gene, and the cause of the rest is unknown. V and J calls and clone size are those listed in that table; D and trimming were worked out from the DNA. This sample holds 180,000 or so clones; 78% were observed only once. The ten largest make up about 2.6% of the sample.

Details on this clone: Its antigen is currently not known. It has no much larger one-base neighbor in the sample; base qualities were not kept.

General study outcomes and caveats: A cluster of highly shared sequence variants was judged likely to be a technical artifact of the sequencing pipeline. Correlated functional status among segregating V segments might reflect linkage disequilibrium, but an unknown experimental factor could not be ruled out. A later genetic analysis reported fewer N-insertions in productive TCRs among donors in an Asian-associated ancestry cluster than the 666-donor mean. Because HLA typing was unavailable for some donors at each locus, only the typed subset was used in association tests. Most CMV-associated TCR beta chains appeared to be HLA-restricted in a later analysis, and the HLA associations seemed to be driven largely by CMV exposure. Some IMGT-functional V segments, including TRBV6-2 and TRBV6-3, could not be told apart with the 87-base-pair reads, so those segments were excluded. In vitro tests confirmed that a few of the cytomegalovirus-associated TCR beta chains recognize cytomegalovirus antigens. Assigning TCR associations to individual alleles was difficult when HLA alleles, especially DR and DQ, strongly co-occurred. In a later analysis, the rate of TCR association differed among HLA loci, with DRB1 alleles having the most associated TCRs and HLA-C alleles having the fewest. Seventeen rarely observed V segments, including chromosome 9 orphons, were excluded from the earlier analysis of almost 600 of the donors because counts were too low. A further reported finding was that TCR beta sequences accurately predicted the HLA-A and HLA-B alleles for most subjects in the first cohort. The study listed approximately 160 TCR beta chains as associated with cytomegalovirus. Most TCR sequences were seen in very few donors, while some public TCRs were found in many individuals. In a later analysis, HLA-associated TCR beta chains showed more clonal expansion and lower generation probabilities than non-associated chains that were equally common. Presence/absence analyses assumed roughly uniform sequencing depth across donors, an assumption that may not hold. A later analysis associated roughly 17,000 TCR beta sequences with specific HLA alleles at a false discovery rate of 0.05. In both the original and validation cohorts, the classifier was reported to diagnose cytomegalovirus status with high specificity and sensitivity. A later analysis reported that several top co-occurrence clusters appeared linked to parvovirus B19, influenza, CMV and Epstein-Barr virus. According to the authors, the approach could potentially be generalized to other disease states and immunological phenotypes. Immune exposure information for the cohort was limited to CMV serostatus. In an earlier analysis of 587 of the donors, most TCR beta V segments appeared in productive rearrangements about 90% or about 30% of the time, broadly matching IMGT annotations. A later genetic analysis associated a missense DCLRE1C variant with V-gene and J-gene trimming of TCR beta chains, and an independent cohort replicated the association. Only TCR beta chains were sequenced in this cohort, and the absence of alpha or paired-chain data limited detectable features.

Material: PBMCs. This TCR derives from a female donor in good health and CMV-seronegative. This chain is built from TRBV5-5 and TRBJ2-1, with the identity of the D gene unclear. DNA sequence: TGTGCCAGCAGCTTAGCTGATACCTCCTACAATGAGCAGTTCTTC. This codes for CASSLADTSYNEQFF.